These 22 T cell receptor beta chains came from one sample sequenced in a study of sequential checkpoint blockade in melanoma. Assay used: immunoSEQ multiplex PCR; TCRdb lists only in-frame clones, some missing. The data hold about 9,100 clones, with roughly 77% observed a single time. Described treatment: randomized to nivolumab then ipilimumab (arm A) or the reverse (arm B). Sequenced here: CD8+ T cells sorted from blood (inferred from file names), sampled from a patient given nivolumab and ipilimumab in sequence. The receptors come from a human donor with melanoma.

The chain employs TRBV30 and TRBJ2-7; TRBD1 matches at 7 bases. CDR3 length: 13 amino acids. The V gene's germline CDR1 is GTSNPN and CDR2 SVGIG (reference sequence). J lost 6 bases, V lost 8 bases, and 13 bases had no gene match. CDR3 residues: CAAQGTVGPEQYF. DNA for the CDR3: TGTGCCGCACAGGGGACAGTAGGACCCGAGCAGTACTTC.

The J gene is TRBJ2-1, the V gene TRBV28; a possible D gene is TRBD2 (6 bases). The V and J ends lost 7 bases and 7 bases respectively, with 32 bases between them. Germline values: CDR1 MDHEN, CDR2 SYDVKM. The CDR3 length is 19 residues. The CDR3 region has the DNA TGTGCCAGCACCCCCGGGAGAGTTTTAGCCAGAGGGTTTAGGAATGAGCAGTTCTTC. Amino acids: CASTPGRVLARGFRNEQFF.

Here the CDR3 DNA reads TGTGCCAGCAGCTCGTCACTAGCGGGGAACAATGAGCAGTTCTTC. It codes for CASSSSLAGNNEQFF. The V call is TRBV7-9, the J call TRBJ2-1; TRBD2 matches at 10 bases. Germline V gives CDR1 SEHNR, CDR2 FQNEAQ (reference sequence). The CDR3 consists of 15 residues. V dropped 4 bases and J dropped 5; count of bases not matched to a gene: 5.

The J gene is TRBJ1-4, the V gene TRBV13; no reliable D call. This CDR3 contains 15 residues. Between the trimmed V and J ends, which lost 0 bases and 0 bases, there was a span of 5 bases. Germline V CDR1 and CDR2: PRHDT, FYEKMQ (reference sequence). In nucleotides, the CDR3 is TGTGCCAGCAGCTTAGGCCATGCAACTAATGAAAAACTGTTTTTT. This gives the protein CASSLGHATNEKLFF.

V gene TRBV9 combines with J gene TRBJ2-1; D might be TRBD1 (6 bases). Between the trimmed V and J ends, which lost 3 bases and 9 bases, there was a span of 19 bases. The CDR3 runs 15 residues. Germline V CDR1 and CDR2: SGDLS, YYNGEE. CDR3 region: CASSATTGRWGEQFF. The CDR3 DNA reads as TGTGCCAGCAGCGCTACGACAGGTCGATGGGGTGAGCAGTTCTTC.

This chain connects TRBV2 to TRBJ2-7; D may be TRBD2 (6 bases). V lost 6 bases and J lost 4, with 10 bases in between. From germline, CDR1 is SNHLY and CDR2 FYNNEI. The CDR3 runs 12 residues. Here the CDR3 reads CASRFGSYEQYF. CDR3 bases: TGTGCCAGCAGATTCGGGAGTTACGAGCAGTACTTC.

The V call is TRBV19, the J call TRBJ2-7; 8 bases agree with TRBD2. V gave up 4 bases and J gave up 2 bases; unmatched junction bases: 7. Germline lookup yields CDR1 LNHDA and CDR2 SQIVND (reference sequence). The CDR3 consists of 15 residues. Written as DNA, the CDR3 is TGTGCCAGTAGTAGTAGCGGGGTCATTCCCTACGAGCAGTACTTC. This sequence encodes CASSSSGVIPYEQYF.

The V call is TRBV29-1, the J call TRBJ1-1, with a possible D match to TRBD1 (6 bases). V was clipped by 0 bases and J by 5 bases, with 16 bases between them. This CDR3 has 15 residues. Germline assignment: CDR1 SQVTM and CDR2 ANQGSEA. The CDR3: CSVEDITGKLTEAFF. The CDR3 bases are TGCAGCGTTGAAGACATTACAGGGAAACTAACTGAAGCTTTCTTT.

V is TRBV28 and J is TRBJ1-5; 8 nucleotides match TRBD1. Trimming took 5 bases from V and 3 from J; bases not matched to a gene: 9. The CDR3 has 16 residues. Germline CDR1 reads MDHEN; CDR2 reads SYDVKM. Written as DNA, the CDR3 is TGTGCCAGCAGTCTTCGACAGGGGTATGCCAATCAGCCCCAGCATTTT. It codes for CASSLRQGYANQPQHF.

The chain employs TRBV7-9 and TRBJ2-7; tentative D call: TRBD1 (5 bases). Per the germline V gene, CDR1 is SEHNR and CDR2 is FQNEAQ (reference sequence). Trimming removed 4 bases at V and 0 bases at J, with 13 bases between. This CDR3 contains 15 residues. In DNA form, the CDR3 reads TGTGCCAGCAGCTCCGAAGAGACAGTCTCCTACGAGCAGTACTTC. Translation: CASSSEETVSYEQYF.

The gene calls are TRBV5-6 and TRBJ2-7, with a tentative D call TRBD1 (5 bases). The length of the CDR3 is 14 residues. Germline CDR1 SGHDT, CDR2 YYEEEE. The V gene lost 4 bases and the J gene lost 1 base, with 12 bases spanning the gap. CDR3 coding DNA: TGTGCCAGCAGCCAAGACAGCCTATCCTACGAGCAGTACTTC. As protein: CASSQDSLSYEQYF.

In its sample, this clone was seen once. J is TRBJ1-2 and V is TRBV4-3; 10 nucleotides align to TRBD1. Losses at the gene ends were 5 bases for V and 7 bases for J; bases not matched to a gene: 10. The CDR3 totals 15 residues. The germline gives CDR1 LGHNA, CDR2 YSLEER. The CDR3: CASSYTRTGGTGYTF. The CDR3 nucleotides read TGCGCCAGCAGCTACACCCGGACAGGGGGTACTGGCTACACCTTC.

The chain has TRBV5-1 and TRBJ1-1, with TRBD1 matching over 8 bases. This CDR3 is 16 amino acids long. Unmatched junction bases numbered 8, after V lost 0 bases and J lost 4 bases. Looked up from germline, CDR1 is SGHRS and CDR2 is YFSETQ. CDR3: CASSLDAGGRGTEAFF. CDR3 bases: TGCGCCAGCAGCTTGGACGCAGGGGGCCGTGGCACTGAAGCTTTCTTT.

The chain links TRBV7-6 to TRBJ2-1, with 16 positions matching TRBD2. The V and J ends lost 3 bases and 4 bases, in that order; junction bases with no gene match: 6. The germline CDR1 and CDR2 sequences are SGHVS and FNYEAQ. The CDR3 loop spans 18 amino acids. The CDR3 loop reads CASSFGTSGGAGYNEQFF. The CDR3 DNA sequence: TGTGCCAGCAGCTTCGGGACTAGCGGGGGGGCGGGTTACAATGAGCAGTTCTTC.

This clone has just a few counts. The J gene is TRBJ1-4, the V gene TRBV7-9, with 11 nucleotides matching TRBD1. The junction had 14 bases not matched to a gene; V was cut back by 5 bases and J by 3 bases. The CDR3 sequence is 19 residues long. Germline V gives CDR1 SEHNR, CDR2 FQNEAQ (reference sequence). The CDR3 coding sequence is TGTGCCAGCAGCCCGCCTACTGGACAGGGGGCGATAGCTAATGAAAAACTGTTTTTT. Its translation: CASSPPTGQGAIANEKLFF.

The chain carries TRBV7-2 and TRBJ2-7, with D perhaps TRBD1 (6 bases). The CDR3 covers 14 residues. Germline loops: CDR1 SGHTA, CDR2 FQGNSA. The ends were cut back, 3 bases at V and 7 bases at J, with 16 bases in the middle. The CDR3 coding sequence is TGTGCCAGCAGCTTGTGGGACACCAGTGGGGAGCAGTACTTC. Translation gives CASSLWDTSGEQYF.

V and J are TRBV6-1 and TRBJ2-5; possibly TRBD1 for D (5 bases). CDR1 and CDR2 from the germline V gene are MNHNS and SASEGT. Trimming left V 2 bases short and J 5 bases short, with 15 bases between. This CDR3 has 15 amino acids. This CDR3 is CASSEYTGKRETQYF. CDR3 coding DNA: TGTGCCAGCAGTGAATATACAGGCAAGAGGGAGACCCAGTACTTC.

The genes are TRBV4-1 and TRBJ1-6; D remains unclear. Trimming left V 2 bases short and J 7 bases short, with 12 bases between. The CDR3 runs 15 residues. Germline V gene lookup returns CDR1 MGHRA and CDR2 YSYEKL. The CDR3 DNA reads TGCGCCAGCAGCCAAACGGCTGGAGACAATTCACCCCTCCACTTT. It codes for CASSQTAGDNSPLHF.

The gene calls are TRBV10-3 and TRBJ2-7; 14 positions match TRBD2. The CDR3 length is 18 residues. Looked up from germline, CDR1 is ENHRY and CDR2 is SYGVKD. J was trimmed by 0 bases and V by 5 bases; bases with no gene match: 9. Here the CDR3 reads CAISTPGLAGATSYEQYF. CDR3 nucleotide sequence: TGTGCCATCAGTACCCCGGGACTAGCGGGAGCAACCTCCTACGAGCAGTACTTC.

V is TRBV19 and J is TRBJ2-7; D not certain. Trimming took 6 bases from V and 0 from J, leaving 6 bases between them. Germline CDR1 and CDR2: LNHDA and SQIVND (reference sequence). The CDR3 consists of 12 residues. Here the CDR3 reads CASSGDSYEQYF. Written as DNA, the CDR3 is TGTGCCAGTAGCGGTGACTCCTACGAGCAGTACTTC.

The rearrangement joins TRBV28 to TRBJ2-5, with 15 bases aligning to TRBD2. Germline-derived CDR1 and CDR2 are MDHEN and SYDVKM. V trimming: 5 bases; J trimming: 4 bases; junction bases outside the gene matches: 2. The CDR3 has 15 amino acids. The CDR3 protein is CASSEGLAGGETQYF. The CDR3 coding sequence is TGTGCCAGCAGTGAGGGACTAGCGGGAGGAGAGACCCAGTACTTC.

The chain joins TRBV6-1 to TRBJ2-1, with TRBD2 matching over 11 bases. CDR3 length: 15 residues. V lost 7 bases and J lost 6; bases outside the gene matches: 8. Looked up from germline, CDR1 is MNHNS and CDR2 is SASEGT. The CDR3 DNA follows: TGTGCCAGCACCGTAGCGGGAGGGCCGGGCAATGAGCAGTTCTTC. Translation: CASTVAGGPGNEQFF.